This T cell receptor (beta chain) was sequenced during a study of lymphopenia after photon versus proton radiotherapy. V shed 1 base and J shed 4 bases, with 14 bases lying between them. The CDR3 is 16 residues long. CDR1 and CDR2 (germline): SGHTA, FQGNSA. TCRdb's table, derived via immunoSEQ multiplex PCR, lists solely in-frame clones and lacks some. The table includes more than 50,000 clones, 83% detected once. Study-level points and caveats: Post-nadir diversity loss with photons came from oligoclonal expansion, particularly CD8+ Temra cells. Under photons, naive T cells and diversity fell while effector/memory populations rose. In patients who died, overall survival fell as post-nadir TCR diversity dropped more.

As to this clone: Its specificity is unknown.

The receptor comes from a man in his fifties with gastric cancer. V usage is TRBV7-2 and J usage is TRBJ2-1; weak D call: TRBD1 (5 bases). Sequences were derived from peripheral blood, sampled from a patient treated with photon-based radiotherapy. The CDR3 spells CASSLGQLTLYNEQFF. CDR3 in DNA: TGTGCCAGCAGCTTAGGACAGCTCACACTTTACAATGAGCAGTTCTTC.